These 24 T cell receptor beta chains came from one sample sequenced in a study of blood T cells in healthy people across ages. A second PCR of 7 to 11 cycles used a sample-barcoded 5' primer and a J-beta primer mix. TCRdb processed the 5' RACE reads anew with MiXCR; each CDR3 protein has one entry. The table records about 1.8 million distinct CDR3 sequences, less than 50% of them present only once. The source material was blood. All receptors derive from a woman in her 40s in good health.

The rearrangement uses TRBV4-1 and TRBJ1-2, with no clear D. CDR3 length: 16 residues. Germline V gene data show CDR1 as MGHRA and CDR2 as YSYEKL. V lost 0 bases and J 0 bases, leaving 11 bases between the germline ends. The CDR3 DNA reads TGCGCCAGCAGCCAAGAAGAAGGGTATTCTAACTATGGCTACACCTTC. Protein: CASSQEEGYSNYGYTF.

This clonotype was observed a few times. This CDR3 reads CASSPLPGATSYEQYF. CDR3 nucleotides: TGTGCCAGCAGCCCCCTCCCGGGGGCCACTTCCTACGAGCAGTACTTC. The chain employs TRBV13 and TRBJ2-7; the D call may be TRBD1 or TRBD2 (6 bases each). The CDR3 is 16 amino acids. Germline CDR1 and CDR2: PRHDT and FYEKMQ (reference sequence). Deletions cut 5 bases from V and 1 base from J, with 18 bases between. The complete variable domain, with remaining parts taken from reference TRBV13 and TRBJ2-7, reads AAGVIQSPRHLIKEKRETATLKCYPIPRHDTVYWYQQGPGQDPQFLISFYEKMQSDKGSIPDRFSAQQFSDYHSELNMSSLELGDSALYFCASSPLPGATSYEQYFGPGTRLTVT.

The CDR3 reads CASSALGQPQETQYF. The CDR3 nucleotides are TGTGCCAGCAGCGCCTTGGGACAGCCCCAAGAGACCCAGTACTTC. The chain links TRBV9 to TRBJ2-5; 7 nucleotides agree with TRBD1. Germline-derived CDR1 and CDR2 are SGDLS and YYNGEE. The V gene end was trimmed by 3 bases and the J gene end by 1 base; junction bases not matched to a gene: 6. The CDR3 runs 15 residues. Looking up the rest from reference TRBV9 and TRBJ2-5 gives the full variable domain: DSGVTQTPKHLITATGQRVTLRCSPRSGDLSVYWYQQSLDQGLQFLIQYYNGEERAKGNILERFSAQQFPDLHSELNLSSLELGDSALYFCASSALGQPQETQYFGPGTRLLVL.

The V call is TRBV29-1, the J call TRBJ1-2; D is perhaps TRBD1 (6 bases). Germline V CDR1 and CDR2: SQVTM, ANQGSEA. V was cut by 5 bases and J by 11 bases, with 18 bases left in between. This CDR3 region has 12 residues. The CDR3 sequence: CSVQGQGQVYTF. The CDR3 DNA reads as TGCAGCGTTCAGGGACAAGGTCAGGTTTACACCTTC.

The chain has TRBV15 and TRBJ1-1, with no clear D. Germline V gene data show CDR1 as LNHNV and CDR2 as YYDKDF (reference sequence). V lost 0 bases and J 1 base, leaving 18 bases between the germline ends. The CDR3 contains 18 residues. CDR3 residues: CATSREPLQAGRNTEAFF. CDR3 bases: TGTGCCACCAGCAGAGAACCCCTCCAGGCGGGAAGGAACACTGAAGCTTTCTTT. Full variable domain (outside the CDR3, taken from reference TRBV15 and TRBJ1-1): DAMVIQNPRYQVTQFGKPVTLSCSQTLNHNVMYWYQQKSSQAPKLLFHYYDKDFNNEADTPDNFQSRRPNTSFCFLDIRSPGLGDTAMYLCATSREPLQAGRNTEAFFGQGTRLTVV.

The chain recombines TRBV7-2 with TRBJ2-3, with TRBD2 matching 16 bases. J was trimmed by 4 bases and V by 2 bases; bases with no gene match: 6. From germline, CDR1 is SGHTA and CDR2 FQGNSA. CDR3 size: 18 residues. CDR3: CASSLSGTSGGASDTQYF. Written as DNA, the CDR3 is TGTGCCAGCAGCTTAAGCGGGACTAGCGGGGGGGCGTCAGATACGCAGTATTTT.

This clonotype has more than one count but fewer than ten. The J gene is TRBJ2-7, the V gene TRBV20-1; D may be TRBD2 (6 bases). V gave up 5 bases and J gave up 4 bases, with 12 bases separating them. Germline V CDR1 and CDR2: DFQATT, SNEGSKA (reference sequence). The CDR3 runs to 12 residues. In nucleotides, the CDR3 is TGCAGTGCTCCGGGAGTTTTTTACGAGCAGTACTTC. It yields the protein CSAPGVFYEQYF.

This clonotype has a handful of counts. The chain is built from TRBV20-1 and TRBJ1-1; D is unclear. The CDR3 consists of 12 residues. Trimming shortened V by 3 bases and J by 6 bases, and 11 bases separated the two germline ends. Germline V gene lookup returns CDR1 DFQATT and CDR2 SNEGSKA (reference sequence). The CDR3 reads CSARAGASEAFF. The CDR3 nucleotides read TGCAGTGCTAGGGCGGGAGCATCTGAAGCTTTCTTT.

The chain recombines TRBV5-1 with TRBJ1-4; 10 bases agree with TRBD1. In germline, CDR1 is SGHRS, CDR2 YFSETQ. CDR3 length: 17 amino acids. The V gene end was trimmed by 4 bases and the J gene end by 7 bases; junction bases not matched to a gene: 13. CDR3 sequence (DNA): TGCGCCAGCAGCCCGGGACAGGGGAACCCTATAGGTGAAAAACTGTTTTTT. Protein sequence: CASSPGQGNPIGEKLFF.

The chain recombines TRBV20-1 with TRBJ2-5, with D unclear. The germline CDR1 and CDR2 sequences are DFQATT and SNEGSKA (reference sequence). CDR3 length: 12 amino acids. Trimming shortened V by 4 bases and J by 11 bases, and 17 bases separated the two germline ends. Here the CDR3 reads CSAMVVANEQYF. The CDR3 DNA is TGCAGTGCTATGGTGGTGGCTAATGAGCAGTACTTC.

In this sample, this clonotype turned up a few times. The V call is TRBV13, the J call TRBJ1-2, with D uncertain. The germline gives CDR1 PRHDT, CDR2 FYEKMQ (reference sequence). The CDR3 spans 12 residues. V gave up 3 bases and J gave up 4 bases, with 6 bases separating them. The CDR3 DNA reads as TGTGCCAGCAGCTTCGCAGGCTATGGCTACACCTTC. It yields the protein CASSFAGYGYTF.

The chain uses TRBV2 and TRBJ2-5; TRBD2 aligns across 9 bases. J gave up 1 base and V 3 bases, and 6 bases lay outside the gene matches. The CDR3 loop spans 16 amino acids. Germline V gene data show CDR1 as SNHLY and CDR2 as FYNNEI. The CDR3 loop reads CASSDVAGGPQETQYF. The CDR3 DNA reads TGTGCCAGCAGTGATGTTGCGGGGGGGCCCCAAGAGACCCAGTACTTC.

V usage is TRBV5-1 and J usage is TRBJ2-3; D is ambiguous. CDR1 is SGHRS and CDR2 is YFSETQ in the germline V gene. This CDR3 is 16 amino acids long. V gave up 0 bases and J gave up 2 bases, with 13 bases separating them. The CDR3 region has the DNA TGCGCCAGCAGCTTGGAGGTTGTCGGATCCACAGATACGCAGTATTTT. Translated, it gives CASSLEVVGSTDTQYF.

The CDR3 DNA reads as TGTGCCAGCAGCCAGGGTCAAAACCTTAACGAGCAGTACTTC. Its translation: CASSQGQNLNEQYF. The V gene is TRBV3-1, the J gene TRBJ2-5; no definite D call. Judging by the DNA end, TRBJ2-7 fits better; the J call may be wrong. The length of the CDR3 is 14 residues. Germline V gene lookup returns CDR1 LGHDT and CDR2 YNNKEL (reference sequence).

The chain recombines TRBV7-2 with TRBJ2-1; 7 nucleotides align to TRBD2. CDR1 SGHTA and CDR2 FQGNSA come from the germline V gene. V dropped 5 bases and J dropped 0; count of bases not matched to a gene: 7. This CDR3 contains 16 residues. The CDR3 loop reads CASSPTSQSSYNEQFF. DNA for the CDR3: TGTGCCAGCAGCCCGACTAGCCAGAGCTCCTACAATGAGCAGTTCTTC.

This clonotype was detected a few times. The chain employs TRBV27 and TRBJ2-7; 8 nucleotides align to TRBD1. There are 15 residues in the CDR3. V lost 5 bases and J lost 6; bases outside the gene matches: 12. Germline V gives CDR1 MNHEY, CDR2 SMNVEV (reference sequence). The CDR3 region has the DNA TGTGCCAGCAGTCCGTACACAGGGGGTTTTTCCGAGCAGTACTTC. Its protein product is CASSPYTGGFSEQYF.

The V gene is TRBV6-6, the J gene TRBJ2-7, with TRBD2 matching over 8 bases. The J call may be in error: the DNA end matches TRBJ2-5 better. The CDR3 has 15 amino acids. CDR1 is MNHNY and CDR2 is SVGAGI in the germline V gene (reference sequence). CDR3: CASSYNRGGPVTQYF. CDR3 DNA: TGTGCCAGCAGTTACAATCGCGGGGGGCCGGTGACCCAGTACTTC.

This clonotype has just one count. This chain links TRBV7-8 with TRBJ2-4; D may be TRBD1 (5 bases). The J call may be faulty, since TRBJ2-5 better matches the DNA end. The CDR3 runs 17 residues. Germline lookup yields CDR1 SGHVS and CDR2 FQNEAQ. Here the CDR3 reads CASSLGPATARQETQYF. The CDR3 bases are TGTGCCAGCAGCTTAGGCCCCGCGACAGCACGACAAGAGACCCAGTACTTC.

The chain employs TRBV6-2 or TRBV6-3 and TRBJ1-2, with D unresolved. Trimming removed 6 bases at V and 0 bases at J, with 8 bases between. Germline CDR1 MNHEY, CDR2 SVGEGT. This CDR3 has 13 amino acids. CDR3 sequence: CASRRRTNYGYTF. The CDR3 DNA is TGTGCCAGCAGACGCAGGACTAACTATGGCTACACCTTC.

The chain couples TRBV7-9 to TRBJ2-3, with unresolved D. CDR1 and CDR2 (germline): SEHNR, FQNEAQ (reference sequence). This CDR3 region has 17 residues. V gave up 11 bases and J gave up 5 bases, with 29 bases separating them. CDR3 sequence (DNA): TGTGCCTTCACGCTGGGGTGGAATCGAAGTTGGGTAGATACGCAGTATTTT. Translating gives CAFTLGWNRSWVDTQYF.

The chain joins TRBV20-1 to TRBJ2-5; TRBD1 matches at 11 bases. The CDR3 is 15 amino acids. CDR1 is DFQATT, CDR2 SNEGSKA, per germline (reference sequence). Trimming took 1 base from V and 7 from J; bases not matched to a gene: 8. CDR3 residues: CSARVLRTGGRTQYF. CDR3 DNA sequence: TGCAGTGCTAGAGTTCTGAGGACAGGGGGCAGGACCCAGTACTTC.

In its sample, this clonotype was seen a few times. V gene TRBV6-1 combines with J gene TRBJ2-7, with D unresolved. Trimming pared 8 bases from V and 4 bases from J, leaving 12 bases between. The CDR3 totals 12 residues. Germline V CDR1 and CDR2: MNHNS, SASEGT. DNA of the CDR3: TGTGCCAGCGGACCCTGGATTTACGAGCAGTACTTC. Its translation is CASGPWIYEQYF.

The chain is built from TRBV6-1 and TRBJ2-4, with D hard to call. The J call may be wrong; the DNA end is better matched by TRBJ2-5. CDR3 size: 14 residues. Germline-derived CDR1 and CDR2 are MNHNS and SASEGT. CDR3 protein: CASSEPLSLQTQYF. In DNA form, the CDR3 reads TGTGCCAGCAGTGAACCCCTTAGTTTACAGACCCAGTACTTC.

The genes are TRBV20-1 and TRBJ1-2, with D unclear. Trimming removed 5 bases from V and 8 bases from J, with 15 bases in between. In germline, CDR1 is DFQATT, CDR2 SNEGSKA (reference sequence). This CDR3 spans 12 amino acids. The DNA for the CDR3 is TGCAGTGCTGGACTACGGACTCGCGGCTACACCTTC. This encodes CSAGLRTRGYTF.